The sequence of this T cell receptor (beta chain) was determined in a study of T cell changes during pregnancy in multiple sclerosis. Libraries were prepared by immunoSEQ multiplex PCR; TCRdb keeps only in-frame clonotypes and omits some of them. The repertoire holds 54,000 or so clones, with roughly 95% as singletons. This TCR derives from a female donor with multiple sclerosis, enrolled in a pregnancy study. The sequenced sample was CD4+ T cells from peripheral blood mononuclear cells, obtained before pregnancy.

Here the CDR3 DNA reads TGTGCCACCAGAGGGACGACAGGGTCTTATTGGTACAATGAGCAGTTCTTC. As protein: CATRGTTGSYWYNEQFF. The V call is TRBV15, the J call TRBJ2-1, with TRBD1 identical over 7 bases. Germline values: CDR1 LNHNV, CDR2 YYDKDF (reference sequence). The trim removed 6 bases at V and 4 bases at J, leaving 15 bases unmatched. CDR3 length: 17 residues. Based on the CDR3 plus reference TRBV15 and TRBJ2-1, the full variable domain is DAMVIQNPRYQVTQFGKPVTLSCSQTLNHNVMYWYQQKSSQAPKLLFHYYDKDFNNEADTPDNFQSRRPNTSFCFLDIRSPGLGDTAMYLCATRGTTGSYWYNEQFFGPGTRLTVL.